This T cell receptor (beta chain) is drawn from a study of blood T cell repertoires in COVID-19. Study context: COVID-19 samples collected from the United States, Italy and Spain covered acute and convalescent phases.

This CDR3 has 17 residues. Germline assignment: CDR1 KGHSH and CDR2 LQKENI. With 0 bases removed from V and 3 bases from J, the gap between germline ends came to 15 bases. Profiled with immunoSEQ multiplex PCR; TCRdb holds only in-frame clones, not every one. The sample holds about 130,000 clones, 84% seen once. The receptor's source is a man in his 60s with acute or convalescent COVID-19. This rearrangement joins TRBV18 to TRBJ1-5; D unclear. Sequencing was done on a sample of peripheral blood. The CDR3 DNA sequence: TGTGCCAGCTCACCACCCCGACTGCCAGAACTCAATCAGCCCCAGCATTTT. Residues: CASSPPRLPELNQPQHF.